This T cell receptor beta chain was sequenced for a study of CD8+ T cells in alopecia areata. The treatment denotes: oral pan-JAK inhibitor, 5-10 mg twice daily. RNA was extracted and reverse transcribed into cDNA as the sequencing template. This table comes from immunoSEQ multiplex PCR, and its TCRdb copy is limited to in-frame clones, with some not included. The sample includes around 200,000 clones, 50% to 60% of them seen just once. This clone was observed a handful of times. CDR3 length: 14 amino acids. The V end lost 3 bases, the J end lost 1 base, and 7 bases lay between the germline ends. CDR1 LGHNA and CDR2 YSLEER come from the germline V gene.

J is TRBJ2-1 and V is TRBV4-3, with D possibly matching TRBD2 (6 bases). This specimen consisted of CD4+ T cells sorted from blood, obtained at week 4, from a patient treated with tofacitinib. The source is a human donor with alopecia areata. The CDR3 loop reads CASSHSGSYNEQFF. In DNA form, the CDR3 reads TGCGCCAGCAGCCACAGCGGGTCCTACAATGAGCAGTTCTTC.